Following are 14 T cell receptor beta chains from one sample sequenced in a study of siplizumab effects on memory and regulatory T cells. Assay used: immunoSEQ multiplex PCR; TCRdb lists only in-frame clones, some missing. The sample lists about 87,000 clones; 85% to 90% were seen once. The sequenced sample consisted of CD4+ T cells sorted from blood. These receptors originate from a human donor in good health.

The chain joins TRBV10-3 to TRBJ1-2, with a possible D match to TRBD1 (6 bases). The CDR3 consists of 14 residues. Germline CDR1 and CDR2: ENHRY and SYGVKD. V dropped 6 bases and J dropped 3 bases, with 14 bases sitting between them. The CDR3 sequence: CAISWDTEYYGYTF. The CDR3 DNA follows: TGTGCCATCAGCTGGGACACCGAATACTATGGCTACACCTTC.

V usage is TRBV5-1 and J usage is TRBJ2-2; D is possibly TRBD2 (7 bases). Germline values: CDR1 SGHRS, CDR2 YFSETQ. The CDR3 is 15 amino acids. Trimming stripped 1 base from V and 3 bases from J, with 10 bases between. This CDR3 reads CASSLRGADTGELFF. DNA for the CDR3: TGCGCCAGCAGCTTGCGGGGGGCTGACACCGGGGAGCTGTTTTTT.

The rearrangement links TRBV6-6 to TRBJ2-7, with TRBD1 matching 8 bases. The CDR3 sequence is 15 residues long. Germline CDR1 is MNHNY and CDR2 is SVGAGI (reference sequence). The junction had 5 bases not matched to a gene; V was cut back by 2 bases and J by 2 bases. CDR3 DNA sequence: TGTGCCAGCAGTTACATGCAGGGGGCAACCTACGAGCAGTACTTC. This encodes CASSYMQGATYEQYF.

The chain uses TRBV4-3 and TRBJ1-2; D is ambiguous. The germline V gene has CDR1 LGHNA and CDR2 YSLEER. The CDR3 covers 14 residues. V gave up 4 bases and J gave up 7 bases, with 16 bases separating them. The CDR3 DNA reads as TGCGCCAGCAGCCCCCCTGGTAGAGAGGGTGGCTACACCTTC. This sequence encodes CASSPPGREGGYTF.

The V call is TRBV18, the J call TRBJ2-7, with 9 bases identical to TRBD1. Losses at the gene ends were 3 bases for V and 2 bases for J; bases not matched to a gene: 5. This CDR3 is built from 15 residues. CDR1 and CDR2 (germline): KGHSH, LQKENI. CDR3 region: CASSPGGQGTYEQYF. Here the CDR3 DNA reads TGTGCCAGCTCACCCGGGGGACAGGGAACCTACGAGCAGTACTTC. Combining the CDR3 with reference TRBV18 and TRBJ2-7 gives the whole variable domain NAGVMQNPRHLVRRRGQEARLRCSPMKGHSHVYWYRQLPEEGLKFMVYLQKENIIDESGMPKERFSAEFPKEGPSILRIQQVVRGDSAAYFCASSPGGQGTYEQYFGPGTRLTVT.

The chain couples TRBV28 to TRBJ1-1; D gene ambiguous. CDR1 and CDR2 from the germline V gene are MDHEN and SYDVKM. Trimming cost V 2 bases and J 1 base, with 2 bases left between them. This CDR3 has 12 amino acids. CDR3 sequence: CASSLRNTEAFF. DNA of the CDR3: TGTGCCAGCAGTTTAAGGAACACTGAAGCTTTCTTT.

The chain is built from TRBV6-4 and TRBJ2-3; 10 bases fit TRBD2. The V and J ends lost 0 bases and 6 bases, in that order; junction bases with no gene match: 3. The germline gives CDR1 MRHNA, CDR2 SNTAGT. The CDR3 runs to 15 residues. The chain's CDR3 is CASSDSGLATDTQYF. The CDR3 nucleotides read TGTGCCAGCAGTGACTCGGGACTAGCGACGGATACGCAGTATTTT.

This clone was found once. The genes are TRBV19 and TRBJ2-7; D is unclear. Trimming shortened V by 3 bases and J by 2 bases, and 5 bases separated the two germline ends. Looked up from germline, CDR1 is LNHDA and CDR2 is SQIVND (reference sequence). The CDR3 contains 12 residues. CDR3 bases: TGTGCCAGTAGTATTGGGACCTACGAGCAGTACTTC. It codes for CASSIGTYEQYF.

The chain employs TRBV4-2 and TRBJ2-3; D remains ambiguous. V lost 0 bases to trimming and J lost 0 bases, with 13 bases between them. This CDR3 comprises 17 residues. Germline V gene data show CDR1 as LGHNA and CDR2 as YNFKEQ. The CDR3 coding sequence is TGTGCCAGCAGCCAAGATCTGGGCAGGTCCAGCACAGATACGCAGTATTTT. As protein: CASSQDLGRSSTDTQYF.

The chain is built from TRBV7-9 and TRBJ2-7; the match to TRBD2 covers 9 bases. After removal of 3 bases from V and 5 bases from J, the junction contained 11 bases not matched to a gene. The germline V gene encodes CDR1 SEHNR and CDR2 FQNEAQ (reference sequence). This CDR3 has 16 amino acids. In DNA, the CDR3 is TGTGCCAGCAGCTTGGAAGCTAGCGGGAAAAGGAACGAGCAGTACTTC. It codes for CASSLEASGKRNEQYF.

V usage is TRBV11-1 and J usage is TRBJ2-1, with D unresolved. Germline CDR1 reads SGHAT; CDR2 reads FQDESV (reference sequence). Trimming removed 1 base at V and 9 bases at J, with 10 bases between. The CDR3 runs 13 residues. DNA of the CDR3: TGTGCCAGCAGCTTAGGACTGTGGAGTGAGCAGTTCTTC. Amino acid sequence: CASSLGLWSEQFF. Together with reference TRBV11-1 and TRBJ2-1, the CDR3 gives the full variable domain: EAEVAQSPRYKITEKSQAVAFWCDPISGHATLYWYRQILGQGPELLVQFQDESVVDDSQLPKDRFSAERLKGVDSTLKIQPAELGDSAMYLCASSLGLWSEQFFGPGTRLTVL.

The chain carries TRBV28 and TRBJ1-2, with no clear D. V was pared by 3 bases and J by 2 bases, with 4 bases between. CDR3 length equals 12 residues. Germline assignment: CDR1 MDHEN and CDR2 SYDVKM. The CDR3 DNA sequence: TGTGCCAGCAGTTTTTTGAACTATGGCTACACCTTC. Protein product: CASSFLNYGYTF.

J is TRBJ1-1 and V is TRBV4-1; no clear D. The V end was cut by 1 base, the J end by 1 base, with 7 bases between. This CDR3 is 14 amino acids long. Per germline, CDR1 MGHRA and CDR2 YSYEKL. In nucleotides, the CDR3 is TGCGCCAGCAGCCAAGTTTCGAGGAACACTGAAGCTTTCTTT. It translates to CASSQVSRNTEAFF.

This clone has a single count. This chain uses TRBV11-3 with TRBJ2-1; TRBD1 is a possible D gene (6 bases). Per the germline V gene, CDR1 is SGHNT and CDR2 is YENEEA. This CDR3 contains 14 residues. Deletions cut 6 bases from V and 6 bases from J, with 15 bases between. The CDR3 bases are TGTGCCAGCAGAAAGGCAGGGGTAGGCAATGAGCAGTTCTTC. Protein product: CASRKAGVGNEQFF.